These 29 T cell receptor beta chains were sequenced from one sample in a study of cytotoxic CD8 clonotypes in ibrutinib-treated CLL. Profiling relied on immunoSEQ multiplex PCR, and the TCRdb table lists in-frame clones only, not all of them. The sample shows under 200,000 clones, 70% to 85% of them seen only once. The material sequenced was PBMCs, taken after 24 months of ibrutinib treatment. These receptors originate from a human donor with chronic lymphocytic leukemia.

This chain connects TRBV7-2 to TRBJ1-1; no reliable D call. CDR1 and CDR2 from the germline V gene are SGHTA and FQGNSA. V shed 5 bases and J shed 6 bases, with 13 bases lying between them. The CDR3 totals 13 residues. This CDR3 is CASSPRVSAEAFF. The CDR3, as DNA: TGTGCCAGCAGCCCCCGGGTGAGCGCTGAAGCTTTCTTT.

This chain links TRBV19 with TRBJ1-4; possible D gene TRBD1, 6 bases. The ends were cut back, 5 bases at V and 7 bases at J, with 11 bases in the middle. CDR3 size: 13 residues. Germline V gene sequence: CDR1 LNHDA, CDR2 SQIVND (reference sequence). The CDR3 is CASSGTSVEKLFF. In nucleotides, the CDR3 is TGTGCCAGTAGTGGGACAAGCGTTGAAAAACTGTTTTTT.

The chain joins TRBV5-1 to TRBJ1-4; D remains unclear. Germline V lookup: CDR1 SGHRS, CDR2 YFSETQ. Trimming removed 4 bases from V and 0 bases from J, with 7 bases in between. The CDR3 loop spans 14 amino acids. CDR3 bases: TGCGCCAGCAGCCCAGGTACAACTAATGAAAAACTGTTTTTT. Its translation is CASSPGTTNEKLFF.

The chain combines TRBV19 with TRBJ2-3; no reliable D call. This CDR3 is built from 16 residues. In germline, CDR1 is LNHDA, CDR2 SQIVND (reference sequence). V was shortened by 1 base and J by 0 bases, with 11 bases between the two germline ends. The CDR3 nucleotides are TGTGCCAGTAGTATAGTAGCTAGAACTAGCACAGATACGCAGTATTTT. As protein: CASSIVARTSTDTQYF.

The chain carries TRBV30 and TRBJ1-4, with 7 nucleotides matching TRBD1. The J segment lost 8 bases and the V segment lost 5 bases, leaving 14 bases of the junction unmatched. The length of the CDR3 is 15 residues. Germline V gene lookup returns CDR1 GTSNPN and CDR2 SVGIG (reference sequence). CDR3 DNA sequence: TGTGCCTGGCTTATGCTCAGGGGGGGTTGGGAAAAACTGTTTTTT. This sequence encodes CAWLMLRGGWEKLFF.

Comment on this clone: Other nucleotide sequences from this sample produce the same CDR3. J is TRBJ1-6 and V is TRBV5-4, with D possibly matching TRBD1 (6 bases). In germline, CDR1 is SGHNT, CDR2 YYREEE (reference sequence). CDR3 length: 14 residues. V was cut by 4 bases and J by 6 bases, with 11 bases left in between. CDR3 amino acids: CASSPGGLNSPLHF. CDR3 sequence (DNA): TGTGCCAGCAGCCCGGGGGGGCTTAATTCACCCCTCCACTTT.

A single count supports this clone. V gene TRBV10-3 combines with J gene TRBJ2-1, with unresolved D. V lost 0 bases, J lost 7 bases, and 1 base lay in between. The germline gives CDR1 ENHRY, CDR2 SYGVKD. This CDR3 has 11 amino acids. In nucleotides, the CDR3 is TGTGCCATCAGTGAGTCGAATGAGCAGTTCTTC. Its protein product is CAISESNEQFF.

The chain uses TRBV5-1 and TRBJ2-1, with TRBD2 matching over 7 bases. J lost 8 bases, V lost 6 bases, and 11 bases had no gene match. This CDR3 region has 14 residues. The germline V gene has CDR1 SGHRS and CDR2 YFSETQ. In nucleotides, the CDR3 is TGCGCCAGCACCGGGGGGACCGGAAGCGATGAGCAGTTCTTC. This gives the protein CASTGGTGSDEQFF.

The V call is TRBV7-9, the J call TRBJ2-7; 7 bases match TRBD2. V gave up 4 bases and J gave up 6 bases; unmatched junction bases: 3. The CDR3 sequence is 12 residues long. CDR1 SEHNR and CDR2 FQNEAQ come from the germline V gene (reference sequence). As DNA, the CDR3 is TGTGCCAGCAGCTCGCGGGAGTCCGAGCAGTACTTC. Protein product: CASSSRESEQYF.

The CDR3 sequence: CASSQPGTSNYGYTF. CDR3 sequence (DNA): TGCGCCAGCAGCCAACCCGGGACTTCCAACTATGGCTACACCTTC. V gene TRBV4-1 combines with J gene TRBJ1-2, with a tentative D call TRBD1 (5 bases). The V end lost 2 bases, the J end lost 2 bases, and 12 bases lay between the germline ends. The CDR3 is 15 residues long. Germline CDR1 and CDR2: MGHRA and YSYEKL.

The rearrangement links TRBV28 to TRBJ1-5; D gene uncertain. Germline V gene lookup returns CDR1 MDHEN and CDR2 SYDVKM. The CDR3 spans 15 residues. V shed 3 bases and J shed 0 bases, with 9 bases lying between them. CDR3 sequence: CASSLHQYSNQPQHF. The CDR3 coding sequence is TGTGCCAGCAGTTTGCACCAATATAGCAATCAGCCCCAGCATTTT.

The J gene is TRBJ2-1, the V gene TRBV6-5; 8 bases are a match to TRBD2. The CDR3 is 14 amino acids. Germline CDR1 and CDR2: MNHEY and SVGAGI. V was pared by 4 bases and J by 3 bases, with 2 bases of the junction left unmatched. CDR3 nucleotides: TGTGCCAGCAGTTCAACTAGCGGCTACAATGAGCAGTTCTTC. Translating gives CASSSTSGYNEQFF.

The chain employs TRBV7-2 and TRBJ1-5; D might be TRBD1 (5 bases). Germline-derived CDR1 and CDR2 are SGHTA and FQGNSA. The CDR3 sequence is 15 residues long. V was pared by 4 bases and J by 4 bases, with 14 bases between. CDR3 sequence (DNA): TGTGCCAGCAGCTCCACCCGGGGCCCAAATCAGCCCCAGCATTTT. Translation: CASSSTRGPNQPQHF.

The chain is built from TRBV6-6 and TRBJ1-5, with 8 bases lining up with TRBD1. V was pared by 6 bases and J by 4 bases, with 8 bases of the junction left unmatched. CDR1 and CDR2 (germline): MNHNY, SVGAGI (reference sequence). CDR3 length equals 15 residues. The DNA for the CDR3 is TGTGCCAGCAGCTCGACAGGGGATAGGAATCAGCCCCAGCATTTT. Its translation: CASSSTGDRNQPQHF.

V usage is TRBV4-3 and J usage is TRBJ1-1; D uncertain. V was shortened by 4 bases and J by 0 bases, with 12 bases between the two germline ends. Germline loops: CDR1 LGHNA, CDR2 YSLEER. The CDR3 is made up of 15 amino acids. The DNA for the CDR3 is TGCGCCAGCAGCCTCGGTGCGGGTATGAACACTGAAGCTTTCTTT. Encoded protein: CASSLGAGMNTEAFF.

The chain recombines TRBV6-5 with TRBJ2-3, with 12 nucleotides matching TRBD1. Germline V gene sequence: CDR1 MNHEY, CDR2 SVGAGI. The CDR3 is 15 residues long. V gave up 2 bases and J gave up 6 bases; unmatched junction bases: 3. The CDR3 is CASSYGTGGADTQYF. The CDR3 coding sequence is TGTGCCAGCAGTTACGGGACAGGGGGCGCTGATACGCAGTATTTT.

The J gene is TRBJ1-4, the V gene TRBV30; no reliable D call. The V and J ends lost 3 bases and 4 bases respectively, with 12 bases between them. Germline CDR1 and CDR2: GTSNPN and SVGIG (reference sequence). This CDR3 has 14 residues. CDR3 sequence reads: CAWRAGLLNEKLFF. The CDR3 DNA sequence: TGTGCCTGGAGGGCCGGTTTACTTAATGAAAAACTGTTTTTT.

The V and J genes are TRBV28 and TRBJ1-3; possibly TRBD1 for D (5 bases). The CDR3 spans 15 residues. Germline CDR1 reads MDHEN; CDR2 reads SYDVKM. V lost 7 bases and J lost 2, with 15 bases in between. The CDR3 region is CASNPPGLTGNTIYF. The CDR3 coding sequence is TGTGCCAGCAATCCCCCAGGGCTGACTGGAAACACCATATATTTT.

The chain carries TRBV28 and TRBJ1-1; the D is unclear. With 5 bases removed from V and 1 base from J, the gap between germline ends came to 11 bases. CDR3 length: 14 amino acids. Germline V gives CDR1 MDHEN, CDR2 SYDVKM. The CDR3 DNA reads TGTGCCAGCAGTCCGGTCAGGCAGAACACTGAAGCTTTCTTT. It translates to CASSPVRQNTEAFF.

This clone occurred a few times. This rearrangement joins TRBV7-2 to TRBJ2-7, with 7 bases identical to TRBD1. CDR3 size: 14 residues. Germline V CDR1 and CDR2: SGHTA, FQGNSA. J gave up 3 bases and V 5 bases, and 7 bases lay outside the gene matches. CDR3 nucleotide sequence: TGTGCCAGCAGCCCCGGGACAGACTTCTACGAGCAGTACTTC. It codes for CASSPGTDFYEQYF.

This chain uses TRBV7-2 with TRBJ2-2; D is tentatively TRBD1 or TRBD2 (5 bases each). Per germline, CDR1 SGHTA and CDR2 FQGNSA. Deletions cut 1 base from V and 4 bases from J, with 7 bases between. The CDR3 has 14 amino acids. The CDR3 loop reads CASSLGGSTGELFF. CDR3 DNA: TGTGCCAGCAGCTTAGGGGGGAGCACCGGGGAGCTGTTTTTT.

There are a few counts of this clone. The CDR3 loop reads CASSLEGVGTEAFF. The CDR3 nucleotides are TGCGCCAGCAGCTTAGAGGGGGTAGGGACTGAAGCTTTCTTT. The chain links TRBV5-1 to TRBJ1-1, with D maybe TRBD1 (6 bases). V shed 2 bases and J shed 5 bases, with 13 bases lying between them. The CDR3 is made up of 14 amino acids. Looked up from germline, CDR1 is SGHRS and CDR2 is YFSETQ.

The chain joins TRBV7-9 to TRBJ2-7; 7 bases map to TRBD2. V trimming: 6 bases; J trimming: 0 bases; junction bases outside the gene matches: 5. Germline V gene lookup returns CDR1 SEHNR and CDR2 FQNEAQ (reference sequence). The CDR3 runs to 14 residues. The CDR3 sequence: CASRTSQFSYEQYF. The CDR3 coding sequence is TGTGCCAGCAGGACTAGCCAATTCTCCTACGAGCAGTACTTC.

The chain recombines TRBV18 with TRBJ1-1, with D possibly being TRBD1 (5 bases). V was cut by 4 bases and J by 1 base, with 7 bases left in between. Germline V gene lookup returns CDR1 KGHSH and CDR2 LQKENI. The CDR3 consists of 13 residues. CDR3 DNA: TGTGCCAGCTCACGGGGCGGGAACACTGAAGCTTTCTTT. Translated, it gives CASSRGGNTEAFF.

This rearrangement joins TRBV10-1 to TRBJ2-7; D unresolved. Germline CDR1 WNHNN, CDR2 SYGVQD (reference sequence). Trimming removed 1 base at V and 6 bases at J, with 4 bases between. CDR3 length: 11 residues. The CDR3 sequence: CASSELGEQYF. CDR3 bases: TGCGCCAGCAGTGAGTTGGGCGAGCAGTACTTC.

The chain combines TRBV28 with TRBJ2-7, with 8 bases identical to TRBD1. CDR1 and CDR2 from the germline V gene are MDHEN and SYDVKM. V was pared by 8 bases and J by 2 bases, with 11 bases of the junction left unmatched. There are 15 residues in the CDR3. The CDR3 bases are TGTGCCAGCGGACAGGGAACGGGAGTAACCTACGAGCAGTACTTC. Translating gives CASGQGTGVTYEQYF.

The chain combines TRBV7-3 with TRBJ2-7; TRBD2 aligns across 7 bases. Germline V gene data show CDR1 as SGHTA and CDR2 as FQGTGA. The V gene end was trimmed by 2 bases and the J gene end by 5 bases; junction bases not matched to a gene: 3. There are 13 residues in the CDR3. The DNA for the CDR3 is TGTGCCAGCAGCTTAGCGGGAGCCCACGAGCAGTACTTC. Protein sequence: CASSLAGAHEQYF.

CDR3 bases: TGCGCCAGCAGCCAAGGGGACAGGGTGGGAGAAAAACTGTTTTTT. This translates into CASSQGDRVGEKLFF. This chain joins TRBV4-3 and TRBJ1-4; 9 bases map to TRBD1. Trimming at V came to 1 base and at J to 8 bases, leaving 5 bases not matched to a gene. CDR1 LGHNA and CDR2 YSLEER come from the germline V gene. The length of the CDR3 is 15 residues.

The genes are TRBV7-2 and TRBJ2-5, with TRBD1 identical over 10 bases. Germline V lookup: CDR1 SGHTA, CDR2 FQGNSA. V trimming: 7 bases; J trimming: 2 bases; junction bases outside the gene matches: 1. The CDR3 length is 13 residues. The CDR3 protein is CASKDRGQETQYF. CDR3 DNA sequence: TGTGCCAGCAAGGACAGGGGGCAAGAGACCCAGTACTTC.